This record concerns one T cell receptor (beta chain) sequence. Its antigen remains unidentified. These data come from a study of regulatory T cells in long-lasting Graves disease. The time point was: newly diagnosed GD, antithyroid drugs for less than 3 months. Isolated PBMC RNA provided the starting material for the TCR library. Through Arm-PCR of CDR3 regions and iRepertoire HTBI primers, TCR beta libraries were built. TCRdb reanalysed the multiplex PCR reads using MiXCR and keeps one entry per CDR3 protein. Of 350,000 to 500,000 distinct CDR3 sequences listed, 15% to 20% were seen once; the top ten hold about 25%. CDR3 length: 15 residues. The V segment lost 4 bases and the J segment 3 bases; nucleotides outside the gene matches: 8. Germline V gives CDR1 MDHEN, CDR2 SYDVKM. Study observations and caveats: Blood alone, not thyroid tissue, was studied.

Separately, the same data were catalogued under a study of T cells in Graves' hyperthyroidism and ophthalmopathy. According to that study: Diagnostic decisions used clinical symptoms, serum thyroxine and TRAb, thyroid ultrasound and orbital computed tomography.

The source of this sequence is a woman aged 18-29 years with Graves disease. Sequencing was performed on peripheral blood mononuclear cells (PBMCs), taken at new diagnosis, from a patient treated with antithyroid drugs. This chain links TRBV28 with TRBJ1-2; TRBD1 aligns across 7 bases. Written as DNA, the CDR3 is TGTGCCAGCAGTTCTGAGACAGGGCGGGACTATGGCTACACCTTC. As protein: CASSSETGRDYGYTF.